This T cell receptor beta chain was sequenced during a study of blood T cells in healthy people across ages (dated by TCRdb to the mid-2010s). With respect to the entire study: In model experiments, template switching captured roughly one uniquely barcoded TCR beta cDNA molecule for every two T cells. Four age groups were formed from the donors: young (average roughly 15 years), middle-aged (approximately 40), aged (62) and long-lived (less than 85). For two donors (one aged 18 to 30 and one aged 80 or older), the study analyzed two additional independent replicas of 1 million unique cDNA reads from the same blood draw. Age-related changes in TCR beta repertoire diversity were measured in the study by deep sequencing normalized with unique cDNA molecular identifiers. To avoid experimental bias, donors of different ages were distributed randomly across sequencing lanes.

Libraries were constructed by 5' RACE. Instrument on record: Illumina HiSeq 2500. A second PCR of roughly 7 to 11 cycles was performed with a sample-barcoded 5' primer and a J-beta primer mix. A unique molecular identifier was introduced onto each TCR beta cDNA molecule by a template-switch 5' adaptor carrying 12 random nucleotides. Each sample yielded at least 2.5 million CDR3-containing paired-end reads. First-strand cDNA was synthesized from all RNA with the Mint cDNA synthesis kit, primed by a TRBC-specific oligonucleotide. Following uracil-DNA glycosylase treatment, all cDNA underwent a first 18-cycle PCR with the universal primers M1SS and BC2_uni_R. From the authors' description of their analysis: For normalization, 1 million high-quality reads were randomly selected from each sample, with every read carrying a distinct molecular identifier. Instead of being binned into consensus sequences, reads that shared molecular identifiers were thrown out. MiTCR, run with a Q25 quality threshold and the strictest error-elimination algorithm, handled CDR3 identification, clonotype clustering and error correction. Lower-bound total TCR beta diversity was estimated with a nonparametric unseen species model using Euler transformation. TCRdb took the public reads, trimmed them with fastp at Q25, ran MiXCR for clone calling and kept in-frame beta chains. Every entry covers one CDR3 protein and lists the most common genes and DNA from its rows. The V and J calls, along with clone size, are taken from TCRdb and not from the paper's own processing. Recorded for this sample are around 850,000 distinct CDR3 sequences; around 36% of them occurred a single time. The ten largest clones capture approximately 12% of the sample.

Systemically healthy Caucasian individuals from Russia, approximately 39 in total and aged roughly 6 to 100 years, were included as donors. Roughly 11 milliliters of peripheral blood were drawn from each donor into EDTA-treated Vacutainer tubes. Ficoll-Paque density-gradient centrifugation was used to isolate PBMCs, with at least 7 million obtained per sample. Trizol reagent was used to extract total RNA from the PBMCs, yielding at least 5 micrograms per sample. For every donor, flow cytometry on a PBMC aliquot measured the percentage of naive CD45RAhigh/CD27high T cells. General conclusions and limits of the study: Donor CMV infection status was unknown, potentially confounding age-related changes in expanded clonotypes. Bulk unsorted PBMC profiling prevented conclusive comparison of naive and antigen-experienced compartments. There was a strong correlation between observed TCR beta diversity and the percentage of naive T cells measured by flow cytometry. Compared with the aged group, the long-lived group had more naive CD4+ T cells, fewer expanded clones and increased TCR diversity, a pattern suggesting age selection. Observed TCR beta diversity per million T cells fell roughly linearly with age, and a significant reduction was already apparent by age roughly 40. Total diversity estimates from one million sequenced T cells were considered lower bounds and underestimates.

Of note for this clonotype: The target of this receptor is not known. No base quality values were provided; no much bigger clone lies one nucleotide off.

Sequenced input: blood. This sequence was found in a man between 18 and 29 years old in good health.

CDR3 loop: CASSSDRGLSTNEKLFF. The DNA sequence is TGCGCCAGCAGCTCGGACAGGGGGCTATCAACTAATGAAAAACTGTTTTTT. The chain couples TRBV5-1 to TRBJ1-4; TRBD1 agrees with 11 junctional bases. The junction shows trimming of 3 bases on V and 0 bases on J, and the gene matches do not reach 4 bases of it. Inclusive of the bounding cysteine and phenylalanine, the CDR3 is 17 residues long. Left in the record is the CDR3 DNA by itself, 51 bases read in frame from the first base. CDR1 and CDR2 are read off the germline V gene as SGHRS and YFSETQ. Joined to the reference TRBV5-1 and TRBJ1-4 proteins, this CDR3 gives the full variable domain: KAGVTQTPRYLIKTRGQQVTLSCSPISGHRSVSWYQQTPGQGLQFLFEYFSETQRNKGNFPGRFSGRQFSNSRSEMNVSTLELGDSALYLCASSSDRGLSTNEKLFFGSGTQLSVL.